What follows is one T cell receptor beta chain and its context. Its antigen remains unidentified. The sample comes from a study of blood T cells in healthy people across ages. The study, taken as a whole, reports: With age, beta diversity per million T cells declined roughly linearly, significantly by 30 to 40. CMV infection status of these donors was not known.

With a J-beta primer mix and a sample-barcoded 5' primer, a second PCR ran 7 to 11 cycles. One entry per CDR3 protein, called by TCRdb with MiXCR from the 5' RACE reads. Of roughly 1.5 million distinct CDR3 sequences in the sample, 40% to 45% were seen once. The trim removed 3 bases at V and 4 bases at J, leaving 10 bases unmatched. The germline CDR1 and CDR2 sequences are DFQATT and SNEGSKA (reference sequence). The CDR3 runs to 16 residues. The source is a woman in her late teens or twenties in good health. This chain joins TRBV20-1 and TRBJ2-1, with 9 bases lining up with TRBD2. Sequencing used blood. CDR3 amino acids: CSARPAGLAPYNEQFF. The CDR3 DNA reads as TGCAGTGCTAGGCCTGCCGGACTAGCGCCTTACAATGAGCAGTTCTTC.